This entry describes one T cell receptor (beta chain). The antigen is not known. The record originates from a study of STAT5B mutations in CD4+ large granular lymphocyte leukemia. Findings and caveats of the study: Main leukemic clonotypes were patient-specific, but about 25% appeared at low frequency elsewhere. CD4-sorted patient repertoires seemed more clonal than healthy CD4+ repertoires.

Using immunoSEQ multiplex PCR, the repertoire was profiled, and TCRdb retains in-frame clones only, with some absent. This table has around 38,000 clones, 70% to 90% appearing once. The CDR3 totals 19 residues. This chain connects TRBV7-5 to TRBJ2-7; the tabulated D call, TRBD2, remains unverified against the DNA. TRBV7-5 is flagged as a pseudogene. The source is a human donor in good health. The sequencing sample was made of CD4+ T cells from blood buffy coats. CDR3 in DNA: TGTGTCAGAAGATACCCGGGACTAGCGGGCCTCACGTCACCTAACGAGCAGTACTTC. It codes for CVRRYPGLAGLTSPNEQYF.